This T cell receptor beta chain was retrieved from a study of shared clonotypes between healthy human individuals. In the study overall: There were three CD4 naive, three CD4 memory, two CD8 naive and one CD8 memory plates per donor.

General study findings and limits: Large depth notwithstanding, sorted-subset sequencing proved incomplete by rarefaction.

On this clone itself: Its antigen is not identified.

The run depth of the assay was deep. Sequencing was performed with immunoSEQ multiplex PCR; in TCRdb, only in-frame clones are kept and a portion is missing. This table holds approximately 1,000,000 clones, 60% to 85% found once. With V trimmed by 5 bases and J by 3 bases, 9 bases remained unmatched. This CDR3 contains 15 residues. Germline CDR1 reads GTSNPN; CDR2 reads SVGIG (reference sequence). The chain is built from TRBV30 and TRBJ2-1, with 8 nucleotides matching TRBD1. Sequencing was performed on memory CD4+ T cells from PBMCs. Subset of the sample: CD45RA-negative fraction. This sequence was found in a young man in good health. Some clones in this sample may be carry-over from other donors' samples. CDR3 protein: CAWWHPGTGYNEQFF. The CDR3 nucleotides read TGTGCCTGGTGGCACCCCGGGACAGGCTACAATGAGCAGTTCTTC.